This T cell receptor (beta chain) appears in the sequencing data of a study of cytomegalovirus exposure and HLA in healthy donors (TCRdb year 2017). As for the study more broadly: An earlier analysis of several hundred of the donors reported over 250 Gb of sequence data and about 120 million unique TCR beta sequences obtained from roughly 170 million T cells. A separate validation cohort of 90 to 150 different subjects was used in addition to the 666-subject first cohort. The study combined high-throughput TCR immunosequencing, statistical association of individual TCRs with disease status, and machine learning to predict cytomegalovirus infection status. Genome-wide SNP genotypes for about 65% of the 666 donors were used in a later genetic analysis, which treated that subset as a discovery cohort. The T cell repertoires of 666 subjects were profiled by immunosequencing and related to cytomegalovirus serostatus. All discovery cohort repertoires had been generated on a single sequencing platform. A few DR-DQ haplotypes were treated as single units for association and clustering because of strong linkage in the cohort. In an earlier analysis of 500 to 650 of the donors, high-throughput TCR beta sequencing was used to judge whether each TCR beta V gene segment behaved as functional or pseudogenic. Among about 410 genotyped donors of the cohort, an average of around 250,000 unique TCR beta nucleotide sequences was sequenced per donor, of which roughly 18% were non-productive. The study aimed to test whether signatures of past pathogen exposure could be identified by cataloging public T cell receptors. In the later analysis, no new phenotypic data were used to find candidate immune exposures; instead, reliance was placed on TCR beta sequences and their occurrence across donors. HLA typing included class I and class II loci at four-digit resolution. Donor age, sex, ethnicity and CMV serostatus were compiled alongside the repertoire data. In a later analysis, previously published TCR beta repertoires from 500 to 750 donors were re-analyzed and high-resolution HLA genotyping was added so that TCR occurrence patterns could be studied. Roughly 300 gigabases of sequencing data and some 85 million unique TCR sequences were included in an early release covering about 700 HLA-typed donors. The genetic ancestry cluster associated with self-reported Caucasian donors included over 65% of the roughly 390 genotyped donors. Typing coverage varied by locus: roughly 629-640 donors for A, B, C, DRB1 and DQB1; roughly 500 for DQA1; some 610 for DPA1; 450 to 480 for DPB1.

The cohort comprised 666 healthy bone marrow donors. At the time of sampling, all cohort members were nominally healthy, though unrecorded immune exposures were likely present. The donor was CMV seropositive and was included in the group of approximately 300 seropositive cohort members. A peripheral blood sample was collected from each donor, and TCR beta sequencing was performed on peripheral blood mononuclear cells. The Qiagen DNeasy Blood Extraction Kit was used to extract genomic DNA from the blood cell samples. Broad study findings and their caveats: Sequencing depth was assumed to be roughly uniform across donors in the presence/absence analyses, though that assumption may not hold. Compared with equally common non-associated chains, HLA-associated TCR beta chains in a later analysis were more clonally expanded and had lower generation probabilities. A further reported finding was that TCR beta sequences accurately predicted the HLA-A and HLA-B alleles for most subjects in the first cohort. Several of the top co-occurrence clusters appeared to be linked to parvovirus B19, influenza, CMV and Epstein-Barr virus, according to a later analysis. Some IMGT-functional V segments, including TRBV6-2 and TRBV6-3, could not be distinguished by the 87-base-pair reads and were therefore excluded. Most TCR sequences were seen in very few donors, while some public TCRs were found in many individuals. Because HLA typing was unavailable for some donors at each locus, only the typed subset was used in association tests. A cluster of highly shared sequence variants was judged likely to represent a technical artifact of the sequencing pipeline. Cytomegalovirus status was reported to be diagnosed by the classifier with high specificity and sensitivity in both the original and validation cohorts. Assigning TCR associations to individual alleles was difficult when HLA alleles, especially DR and DQ, strongly co-occurred. In a later genetic analysis, a missense DCLRE1C variant was associated with V-gene and J-gene trimming of TCR beta chains, and the association was replicated in an independent cohort. In a later analysis, most CMV-associated TCR beta chains were found to appear HLA-restricted, with HLA associations seemingly driven largely by CMV exposure. Linkage disequilibrium might explain the correlated functional status among segregating V segments, but an unknown experimental factor could not be excluded. In vitro tests confirmed that three of the cytomegalovirus-associated TCR beta chains recognize cytomegalovirus antigens. The study listed approximately 150 TCR beta chains as associated with cytomegalovirus. An earlier analysis of approximately 600 of the donors showed that most TCR beta V segments appeared in productive rearrangements either about 90% or about 30% of the time, which broadly matched IMGT annotations. Only TCR beta chains were sequenced in this cohort, and the absence of alpha or paired-chain data limited detectable features. In a later analysis, more than 15,000 TCR beta sequences were associated with specific HLA alleles at a false discovery rate of 0.05. In a later analysis, TCR association rates were found to vary across HLA loci, with the most associated TCRs seen for DRB1 alleles and the fewest for HLA-C alleles. The earlier analysis of about 600 of the donors excluded 15 to 20 rarely observed V segments, including chromosome 9 orphons, because counts were too low. According to a later genetic analysis, donors in an Asian-associated ancestry cluster had fewer N-insertions in productive TCRs than the approximately 700-donor mean. CMV serostatus was the only immune exposure information available for the cohort. The authors suggested that the approach could potentially be generalized to other disease states and immunological phenotypes.

As concerns this clone: Its specific antigen is unknown. No per-base quality is available; no much larger clone lies one base away.

Library preparation used the immunoSEQ multiplex PCR assay. For the multiplex PCR, a mixture combining 60 forward primers for TCR Vbeta segments and 13 reverse primers for TCR Jbeta segments was used. A multiplex PCR assay on genomic DNA amplified the CDR3 region of rearranged TCR beta genes. The Illumina HiSeq System was used to sequence the amplified TCR beta libraries as 87-base-pair reads. The paper's processing steps were these. Across the roughly 600 repertoires, a later analysis counted some 80 million unique TCR beta chains, 9.5 million to 13 million of which were shared by at least two donors. A nearest-neighbor algorithm error-corrected the raw reads and collapsed the reads into unique sequences, merging closely related sequences to remove PCR and sequencing errors. Alignment of CDR3 sequences to IMGT reference sequences was used to assign V, D and J gene segments. Each retained sequence needed at least a six-nucleotide match to both a V gene segment and a J gene segment. A rearrangement was called productive if the CDR3 had no stop codons and remained in frame with V and J, and every other rearrangement was called non-productive. CDR3 was defined by IMGT convention, running from the second conserved V-encoded cysteine to the conserved J-encoded phenylalanine. The earlier analysis of about 500 of the donors excluded sequences that lacked an unambiguous match to a single V gene segment. In an earlier analysis of approximately 500 of the donors, a V segment was called functional when productive rearrangements were above 56.7%, and segregating when the standard deviation between donors exceeded 5%. A statistical classification framework was developed to diagnose cytomegalovirus status using the catalog of TCR beta chain sequences. In a later analysis, TCR nucleotide sequences were compared against IMGT/GENE-DB human TR gene sequences so that V and J genes could be assigned. A later analysis assigned CDR3 sequences and most-parsimonious VDJ recombination scenarios with the TCRdist pipeline. A later analysis defined each TCR beta chain by its CDR3 amino acid sequence plus V-gene family, and excluded reads lacking a unique V-gene family. In a later analysis, approximately 640 highly shared, low-generation-probability nucleotide sequences were removed to address suspected cross-contamination and a sequencing artifact. In a later analysis, a clonal expansion index for each public chain was calculated from normalized within-repertoire ranks of inferred template counts. A later analysis computed generation probabilities with a VDJ recombination model fitted to out-of-frame rearrangements, and checked the results against IGoR. Hypergeometric tests were used in a later analysis to score TCR-TCR, TCR-HLA and TCR-CMV co-occurrence, with a repertoire-size bias correction applied to the TCR pairs. To estimate false discovery rates, a later analysis permuted the HLA or CMV assignments 20 times. In a later analysis, co-occurring TCRs were grouped with DBSCAN, and TCRdist sequence similarity was added when clustering was performed within HLA-allele-positive subsets. For co-occurrence clustering, repertoires with fewer than 30,000 or more than 120,000 public chains were excluded, along with five or six repertoires with anomalous nucleotide sharing. TCRdb took this table from immuneACCESS and kept in-frame rearrangements with V and J called. Such tables lack part of the clones; where checked against another copy, unresolved V genes explain under half of the gap, and the rest is unexplained. V, J and clone size reflect that table, while D and trimming were determined from the DNA. The sample includes fewer than 200,000 clones, with 80% observed a single time. The ten largest clones take up 4.5% of the sample.

Inclusive of the bounding cysteine and phenylalanine, the CDR3 is 15 residues long. Only the CDR3 DNA is retained, 45 bases long and in frame from the first base. Unmatched junction bases come to 1, with V trimmed by 1 base and J by 3 bases. CDR1 SNHLY and CDR2 FYNNEI are derived from the germline V gene. The sample comprised PBMCs. The receptor chain draws on TRBV2 and TRBJ2-1; 9 of the junction bases match TRBD1. This TCR derives from a woman between 45 and 65 years old in good health and CMV-seropositive. The nucleotide sequence is given as TGTGCCAGCAGTGAAGGGACAGGGGTCTACAATGAGCAGTTCTTC. This encodes CASSEGTGVYNEQFF.